This TCR beta chain emerged from a study of blood T cell repertoires in COVID-19. In the study overall: Sites across the United States, Italy and Spain contributed samples from acute and convalescent COVID-19.

This clone was detected only a few times. Trimming removed 2 bases from V and 6 bases from J, with 13 bases in between. Germline CDR1 and CDR2: ENHRY and SYGVKD. The CDR3 runs 15 residues. Data came from immunoSEQ multiplex PCR; TCRdb stores just in-frame clones and leaves some out. The sample contains about 190,000 clones, 84% of which appear only once. The clonotype originates from a human donor in a cohort sampled during active COVID-19. The chain joins TRBV10-3 to TRBJ2-2; D possibly corresponds to TRBD1 (6 bases). Sequencing used peripheral blood. CDR3 DNA: TGTGCCATCAGTGAGGGGGGCGATTCAGCCGGGGAGCTGTTTTTT. Translation: CAISEGGDSAGELFF.